This T cell receptor beta chain derives from a study of blood T cell repertoires in COVID-19. Across the study: Spain, Italy and the United States supplied samples that represented acute and convalescent COVID-19. Sources were T cells, B-cell-depleted T cells, or PBMCs; the material itself was cDNA or gDNA.

As processed by the authors: Reference gene primer amplification in the assay estimated nucleated cell counts. Method: immunoSEQ multiplex PCR; TCRdb's copy keeps in-frame clones and lacks some. For V, J and clone size, that table is used; D and trimming come from the DNA. The table shows under 450,000 clones, with roughly 77% occurring only once. CDR3 length equals 15 residues. Germline values: CDR1 SGHDN, CDR2 FVKESK. The V gene lost 0 bases and the J gene lost 5 bases, with 13 bases spanning the gap. V is TRBV14 and J is TRBJ1-1; D not resolved. This clonotype was sampled from a human donor with acute or convalescent COVID-19. The donor label of this sample is uncertain. Sequencing used peripheral blood. DNA for the CDR3: TGTGCCAGCAGCCAAGATCGAGCGGGAAGGACTGAAGCTTTCTTT. This sequence encodes CASSQDRAGRTEAFF.